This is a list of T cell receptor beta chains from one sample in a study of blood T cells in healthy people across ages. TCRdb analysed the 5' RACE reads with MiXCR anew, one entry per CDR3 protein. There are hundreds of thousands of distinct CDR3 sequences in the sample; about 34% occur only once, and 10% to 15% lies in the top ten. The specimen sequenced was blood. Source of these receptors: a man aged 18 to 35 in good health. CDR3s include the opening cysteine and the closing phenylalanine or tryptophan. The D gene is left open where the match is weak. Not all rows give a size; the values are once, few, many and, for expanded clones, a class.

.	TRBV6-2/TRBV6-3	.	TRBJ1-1	TGTGCCAGCAGCCAACGGGGCGGGGGAAGGAACACTGAAGCTTTCTTT	CASSQRGGGRNTEAFF
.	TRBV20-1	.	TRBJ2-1	TGCAGTGCTAAACTGAACAATGAGCAGTTCTTC	CSAKLNNEQFF
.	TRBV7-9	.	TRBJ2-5	TGTGCCAGCAGCTTAACGGTGCGGACCCAGTACTTC	CASSLTVRTQYF
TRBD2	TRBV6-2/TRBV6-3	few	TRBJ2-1	TGTGCCAGCAGTTACCCTCTAGGACTAGCGGGCCCCTACAATGAGCAGTTCTTC	CASSYPLGLAGPYNEQFF
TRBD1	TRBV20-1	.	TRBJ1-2	TGCAGTGGAAAGGCCAGGGGGACTTCCAACTATGGCTACACCTTC	CSGKARGTSNYGYTF
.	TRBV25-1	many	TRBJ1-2	TGTGCCAGCAGTGGTACAGGGTATGGCTACACCTTC	CASSGTGYGYTF
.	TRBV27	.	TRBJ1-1	TGTGCCAGCAGTCTGTCAAGCGGCTTGAACACTGAAGCTTTCTTT	CASSLSSGLNTEAFF
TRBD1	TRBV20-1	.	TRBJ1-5	TGCAGTGCTAGAGAAGACAGGGGGCATCAGCCCCAGCATTTT	CSAREDRGHQPQHF
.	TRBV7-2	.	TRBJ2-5	TGTGCCAGCAGCTTAGCCGGGGGGCGGCAAGGGACCCAGTACTTC	CASSLAGGRQGTQYF
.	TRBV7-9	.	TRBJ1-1	TGTGCCAGCAGCTCGCTCAGGGGTCCGGGTGAAGCTTTCTTT	CASSSLRGPGEAFF
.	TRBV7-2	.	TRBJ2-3	TGTGCCAGCAGCCCCTCGGCGGAGGGCCTCACAGATACGCAGTATTTT	CASSPSAEGLTDTQYF
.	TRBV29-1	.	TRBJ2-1	TGCAGCGCCCAGATCGTGGATGAGCAGTTCTTC	CSAQIVDEQFF
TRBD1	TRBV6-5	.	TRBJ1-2	TGTGCCAGCAGTTACGGCGGACAGGGGTATGGCTACACCTTC	CASSYGGQGYGYTF
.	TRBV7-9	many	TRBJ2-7	TGTGCCAGCAGCTTGAGCGCAGCAAGCTCCTACGAGCAGTACTTC	CASSLSAASSYEQYF
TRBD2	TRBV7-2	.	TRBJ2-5	TGTGCCAGCAGCTCAGGGTGGGGGCTAGCGGGAGCAGAGACCCAGTACTTC	CASSSGWGLAGAETQYF
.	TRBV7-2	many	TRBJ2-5	TGTGCCAGCAGCTTACGGGGACATACACTTCAAGAGACCCAGTACTTC	CASSLRGHTLQETQYF
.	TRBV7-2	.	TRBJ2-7	TGTGCCAGCAGCTCCGGGTTCGGGGACACAGGACAGTACTTC	CASSSGFGDTGQYF
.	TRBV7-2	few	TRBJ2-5	TGTGCCAGCAGCTCCCTAGCGTCAGAGACCCAGTACTTC	CASSSLASETQYF
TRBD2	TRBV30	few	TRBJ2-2	TGTGCCTGGAGAAAAGCGGGAGGAAACACCGGGGAGCTGTTTTTT	CAWRKAGGNTGELFF
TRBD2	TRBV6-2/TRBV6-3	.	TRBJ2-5	TGTGCCAGCAGACGCCTCCGGACTAGCGACCAAGAGACCCAGTACTTC	CASRRLRTSDQETQYF
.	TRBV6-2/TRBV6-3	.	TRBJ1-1	TGTGCCAGCAGCGCGACGAACACTGAAGCTTTCTTT	CASSATNTEAFF
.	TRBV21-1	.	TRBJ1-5	TGTGCCAGCAGCAAAGCGCGACAACCAGGGCAGCCCCAGCATTTT	CASSKARQPGQPQHF
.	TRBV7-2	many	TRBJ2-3	TGTGCCAGCAGCACCCGGGGCACAGATACGCAGTATTTT	CASSTRGTDTQYF
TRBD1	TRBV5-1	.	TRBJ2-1	TGCGCCAGCAGCTTGTTCGGGACAGGTGACTACAATGAGCAGTTCTTC	CASSLFGTGDYNEQFF